Shown below are 18 T cell receptor beta chains from a single sample sequenced in a study of response to subunit inactivated influenza vaccine. Via MiXCR, TCRdb re-called the RT-PCR reads, giving one row per CDR3 protein. This sample carries 300,000 to 350,000 distinct CDR3 sequences, over 20% of them seen once, and the ten largest clones take about a tenth. The sample consisted of PBMCs from blood, taken less than 22 months after vaccination. The source of these receptors is a man aged 50 to 69 who received an inactivated influenza vaccine.

The gene calls are TRBV6-5 and TRBJ2-7, with D unresolved. The germline V and J ends were trimmed by 8 bases and 0 bases, with 5 bases remaining between them. From germline, CDR1 is MNHEY and CDR2 SVGAGI. The CDR3 has 11 residues. CDR3 nucleotides: TGTGCCAGCCAAAGCTCCTACGAGCAGTACTTC. Encoded protein: CASQSSYEQYF.

The chain links TRBV12-3 or TRBV12-4 to TRBJ2-1; perhaps TRBD1 as D (7 bases). Trimming left V 1 base short and J 3 bases short, with 13 bases between. The CDR3 runs to 16 residues. CDR3 DNA: TGTGCCAGCAGTTTAGTGTTCAGGGGGGACTACAATGAGCAGTTCTTC. This encodes CASSLVFRGDYNEQFF.

V gene TRBV18 combines with J gene TRBJ2-5, with 7 bases lining up with TRBD2. Losses at the gene ends were 0 bases for V and 3 bases for J; bases not matched to a gene: 1. Germline values: CDR1 KGHSH, CDR2 LQKENI. The CDR3 extends over 14 amino acids. The CDR3 is CASSPPGTKETQYF. The CDR3 DNA is TGTGCCAGCTCACCACCGGGGACTAAAGAGACCCAGTACTTC. Full variable domain (remainder filled in from reference TRBV18 and TRBJ2-5): NAGVMQNPRHLVRRRGQEARLRCSPMKGHSHVYWYRQLPEEGLKFMVYLQKENIIDESGMPKERFSAEFPKEGPSILRIQQVVRGDSAAYFCASSPPGTKETQYFGPGTRLLVL.

This clonotype was found a few times. The rearrangement uses TRBV10-3 and TRBJ1-2; maybe TRBD1 (5 bases). This CDR3 is built from 15 residues. V lost 7 bases, J lost 2 bases, and 17 bases lay in between. CDR1 is ENHRY, CDR2 SYGVKD, per germline. CDR3: CAITRGQAQNYGYTF. The CDR3 region has the DNA TGTGCCATCACGAGAGGACAAGCCCAAAACTATGGCTACACCTTC.

The chain joins TRBV4-2 to TRBJ1-2; possible D gene TRBD1, 6 bases. The V end was cut by 0 bases, the J end by 5 bases, with 13 bases between. CDR3 length: 15 residues. Germline values: CDR1 LGHNA, CDR2 YNFKEQ. The CDR3 region has the DNA TGTGCCAGCAGCCAAGACCATTCCGGGACATATGGCTACACCTTC. Its protein product is CASSQDHSGTYGYTF.

This clonotype came up a few times. The chain carries TRBV29-1 and TRBJ2-5, with 9 bases that match TRBD2. Germline V gene sequence: CDR1 SQVTM, CDR2 ANQGSEA. V lost 3 bases, J lost 1 base, and 6 bases stayed unmatched. This CDR3 is 15 amino acids long. DNA of the CDR3: TGCAGCGTTGACGAGCTAGCGGGGCCCCAAGAGACCCAGTACTTC. This sequence encodes CSVDELAGPQETQYF.

This clonotype was observed a handful of times. The chain uses TRBV2 and TRBJ2-1; D tentatively fits TRBD1 or TRBD2 (5 bases each). CDR1 is SNHLY and CDR2 is FYNNEI in the germline V gene. CDR3 size: 13 residues. The V and J ends lost 6 bases and 5 bases respectively, with 11 bases between them. The CDR3 bases are TGTGCCAGCAGGGACCCGGGACACAATGAGCAGTTCTTC. As protein: CASRDPGHNEQFF.

V and J are TRBV5-1 and TRBJ2-7; TRBD1 is a possible D gene (6 bases). CDR3 length equals 14 residues. Germline V lookup: CDR1 SGHRS, CDR2 YFSETQ. V was shortened by 5 bases and J by 2 bases, with 14 bases between the two germline ends. CDR3 residues: CASRQDRDTYEQYF. The CDR3 coding sequence is TGCGCCAGCAGACAAGACCGGGACACCTACGAGCAGTACTTC. The full variable domain, its missing parts supplied by reference TRBV5-1 and TRBJ2-7, is KAGVTQTPRYLIKTRGQQVTLSCSPISGHRSVSWYQQTPGQGLQFLFEYFSETQRNKGNFPGRFSGRQFSNSRSEMNVSTLELGDSALYLCASRQDRDTYEQYFGPGTRLTVT.

This clonotype has only a few counts. The V and J genes are TRBV19 and TRBJ1-5, with D perhaps matching TRBD1 (5 bases). The CDR3 covers 17 residues. CDR1 and CDR2 from the germline V gene are LNHDA and SQIVND (reference sequence). V dropped 3 bases and J dropped 0 bases, with 15 bases sitting between them. The CDR3 loop reads CASSIRAGRNSNQPQHF. The CDR3 nucleotides are TGTGCCAGTAGTATTCGGGCAGGGAGGAATAGCAATCAGCCCCAGCATTTT.

This clonotype came up a few times. This chain joins TRBV5-1 and TRBJ2-3; D is unclear. The CDR3 runs to 13 residues. With 2 bases removed from V and 3 bases from J, the gap between germline ends came to 7 bases. Germline assignment: CDR1 SGHRS and CDR2 YFSETQ. The CDR3 DNA is TGCGCCAGCAGCTTTAGGCAGACAGATACGCAGTATTTT. Amino acids: CASSFRQTDTQYF.

This clonotype was picked up many times. The chain has TRBV4-3 and TRBJ1-2, with no clear D. CDR3 length: 16 amino acids. The V gene lost 0 bases and the J gene lost 6 bases, with 17 bases spanning the gap. Per the germline V gene, CDR1 is LGHNA and CDR2 is YSLEER. The DNA of the CDR3 is TGCGCCAGCAGCCAAGATCTACAACAGCATCGACATGGCTACACCTTC. This codes for CASSQDLQQHRHGYTF.

The rearrangement uses TRBV20-1 and TRBJ1-2, with D unclear. The V and J ends lost 5 bases and 6 bases respectively, with 22 bases between them. CDR1 DFQATT and CDR2 SNEGSKA come from the germline V gene (reference sequence). CDR3 length: 15 amino acids. The CDR3, as DNA: TGCAGTGCTCTAGCGGGGTTGAGGTTGACTGATGGCTACACCTTC. Its translation is CSALAGLRLTDGYTF.

The chain combines TRBV12-5 with TRBJ1-3, with D perhaps TRBD1 (5 bases). Per germline, CDR1 LGHNT and CDR2 FRNRAP. Trimming pared 6 bases from V and 4 bases from J, leaving 19 bases between. There are 16 residues in the CDR3. CDR3 sequence (DNA): TGTGCTAGTGGGGTATTCGCGGGGGGATCGGGAAACACCATATATTTT. Translation gives CASGVFAGGSGNTIYF.

In its sample, this clonotype was seen a few times. The rearrangement uses TRBV7-9 and TRBJ1-3, with TRBD1 matching over 7 bases. The germline CDR1 and CDR2 sequences are SEHNR and FQNEAQ (reference sequence). V was pared by 5 bases and J by 7 bases, with 14 bases of the junction left unmatched. There are 16 residues in the CDR3. The CDR3 loop is CASSRDSSASGNTIYF. In DNA form, the CDR3 reads TGTGCCAGCAGCCGGGACAGTTCCGCTTCGGGGAACACCATATATTTT.

This clonotype was counted ten times or more. CDR3 in DNA: TGTGCCAGCAGTAACGTCAGGGGTGGAAATCAGCCCCAGCATTTT. This codes for CASSNVRGGNQPQHF. This chain uses TRBV6-5 with TRBJ1-5; D is perhaps TRBD1 (6 bases). In germline, CDR1 is MNHEY, CDR2 SVGAGI. CDR3 size: 15 residues. Trimming removed 5 bases from V and 4 bases from J, with 15 bases in between.

This clonotype has only a few counts. This rearrangement joins TRBV7-9 to TRBJ1-2; possibly TRBD1 for D (6 bases). With 5 bases removed from V and 5 bases from J, the gap between germline ends came to 12 bases. Per germline, CDR1 SEHNR and CDR2 FQNEAQ (reference sequence). This CDR3 spans 13 amino acids. The chain's CDR3 is CASSPDRWYGYTF. The CDR3 DNA follows: TGTGCCAGCAGCCCCGACAGGTGGTATGGCTACACCTTC.

The chain links TRBV20-1 to TRBJ1-2, with D possibly matching TRBD1 (5 bases). CDR1 is DFQATT and CDR2 is SNEGSKA in the germline V gene (reference sequence). The CDR3 has 13 amino acids. Trimming removed 0 bases from V and 8 bases from J, with 13 bases in between. The CDR3 region has the DNA TGCAGTGCTAGAGAGCGGGACGTCCTGGGCTACACCTTC. Translation gives CSARERDVLGYTF.

This clonotype was observed a few times. CDR3 amino acids: CASSQEGLAGDLSTDTQYF. DNA for the CDR3: TGCGCCAGCAGCCAAGAGGGACTAGCGGGGGACCTTAGCACAGATACGCAGTATTTT. The chain links TRBV4-3 to TRBJ2-3, with 14 bases matching TRBD2. The germline V gene encodes CDR1 LGHNA and CDR2 YSLEER. V gave up 0 bases and J gave up 0 bases; unmatched junction bases: 5. This CDR3 has 19 residues.